This T cell receptor beta chain was obtained from a study of T cell responses to AZD1222 COVID-19 vaccine. Study at large: Both about-4-week and about-12-week second-dose recipients were combined.

This clone was found once. Antigen: not known. CDR1 is SEHNR, CDR2 FQNEAQ, per germline (reference sequence). Trimming stripped 5 bases from V and 0 bases from J, with 11 bases between. The CDR3 spans 15 residues. The protocol was immunoSEQ multiplex PCR, while the TCRdb copy is restricted to in-frame clones and leaves out a portion. In the table there are roughly 120,000 clones, around 92% of which are singletons. Notes on the study in general: Distributed over spike, vaccine-associated CD4 TCRs predominated at 160-218 and 743-854.

The V gene is TRBV7-9, the J gene TRBJ1-3, with D possibly TRBD1 on 5 matching bases. The receptor comes from an adult in good health. The sequenced sample was peripheral blood, obtained on day 0 of AZD1222 vaccination. The CDR3 reads CASSPRGVSGNTIYF. The CDR3 coding sequence is TGTGCCAGCAGCCCCCGGGGGGTCTCTGGAAACACCATATATTTT.